This T cell receptor beta chain was obtained from a study of blood T cell repertoires in COVID-19. Study summary: Samples of COVID-19 (acute and convalescent) were obtained from the United States, Italy and Spain. In each case, the material was cDNA or gDNA derived from T cells, B-cell-depleted T cells, or PBMCs.

The CDR3 consists of 17 residues. With V trimmed by 5 bases and J by 1 base, 7 bases remained unmatched. In germline, CDR1 is SNHLY, CDR2 FYNNEI. Clones were sequenced by immunoSEQ multiplex PCR, and TCRdb holds only the in-frame ones, with some missing. The repertoire holds around 280,000 clones, with 75% to 90% as singletons. Sample: peripheral blood. The source is a woman aged 25 to 39 who had recovered from COVID-19. This rearrangement joins TRBV2 to TRBJ2-3, with 12 nucleotides matching TRBD2. CDR3 in amino acids: CASSFDPSGGGTDTQYF. The DNA for the CDR3 is TGTGCCAGCAGTTTTGACCCTAGCGGGGGGGGCACAGATACGCAGTATTTT.